The T cell receptor (beta chain) under discussion was sequenced for a study of blood T cell repertoires in COVID-19. Assay: immunoSEQ multiplex PCR; the TCRdb copy retains only in-frame clones and omits some. The top ten hold about 27% of the sample, which has some 120,000 clones, more than 80% seen once. In germline, CDR1 is MNHEY, CDR2 SMNVEV (reference sequence). V lost 7 bases, J lost 0 bases, and 10 bases stayed unmatched. The CDR3 has 17 residues. The chain combines TRBV27 with TRBJ2-2; 8 nucleotides line up with TRBD2. The clonotype comes from a man in his sixties or seventies with active or convalescent COVID-19. The sequenced material came from peripheral blood. The CDR3 reads CASNPAGGNANTGELFF. CDR3 DNA: TGTGCCAGCAACCCTGCGGGGGGCAACGCGAACACCGGGGAGCTGTTTTTT.